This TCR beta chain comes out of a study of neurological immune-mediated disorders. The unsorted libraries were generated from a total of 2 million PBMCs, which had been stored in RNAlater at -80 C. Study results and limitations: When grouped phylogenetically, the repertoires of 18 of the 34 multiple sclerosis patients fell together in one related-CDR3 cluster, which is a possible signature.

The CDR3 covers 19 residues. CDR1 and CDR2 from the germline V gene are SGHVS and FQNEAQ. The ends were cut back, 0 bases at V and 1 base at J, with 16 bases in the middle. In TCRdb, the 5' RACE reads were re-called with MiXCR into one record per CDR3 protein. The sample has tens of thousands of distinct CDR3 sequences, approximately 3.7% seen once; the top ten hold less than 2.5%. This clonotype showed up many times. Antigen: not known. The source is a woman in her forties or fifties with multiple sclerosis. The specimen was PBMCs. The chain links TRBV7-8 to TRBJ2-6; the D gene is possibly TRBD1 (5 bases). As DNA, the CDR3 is TGTGCCAGCAGCTTAGCGCGCGCCAGGGAACGTTCTGGGGCCAACGTCCTGACTTTC. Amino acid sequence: CASSLARARERSGANVLTF.